This TCR beta chain appears in the sequencing data of a study of regulatory T cells in long-lasting Graves disease. As for time point: newly diagnosed GD, antithyroid drugs for less than 3 months. With RNA extracted from PBMCs as input, the TCR library was made. The guidelines of the American Thyroid Association were the basis for diagnosing Graves' disease. Building the TCR beta libraries relied on iRepertoire HTBI primers, and CDR3 regions underwent Arm-PCR. MiXCR, applied by TCRdb to the multiplex PCR reads, yields one record per CDR3 protein. The data contain about 450,000 distinct CDR3 sequences, roughly 15% of them seen just once; the ten biggest clones take up around a sixth. The CDR3 is 15 amino acids. V lost 6 bases and J 3 bases, leaving 14 bases between the germline ends. CDR1 MNHEY and CDR2 SMNVEV come from the germline V gene (reference sequence). Separately, the same data were catalogued under a study of T cells in Graves' hyperthyroidism and ophthalmopathy.

The chain links TRBV27 to TRBJ1-4; possibly TRBD1 for D (6 bases). This TCR was recovered from a woman aged 50 to 60 with Graves disease. The sample consisted of peripheral blood mononuclear cells (PBMCs), taken at new diagnosis, from a patient treated with antithyroid drugs. CDR3: CASRVTGRANEKLFF. As DNA, the CDR3 is TGTGCCAGCAGGGTAACAGGGCGGGCTAATGAAAAACTGTTTTTT.